The clone carrying this T cell receptor beta chain has only one observation. Original analysis: Estimated nucleated cell counts came from reference gene primer amplification. Data came from immunoSEQ multiplex PCR; TCRdb stores just in-frame clones and leaves some out. V, J and clone size were drawn from that table, and D and trimming were deduced from the DNA. Of 150,000 to 200,000 clones detected, around 87% appear once; the ten largest clones hold 7% to 7.5%. Germline V CDR1 and CDR2: MNHNY, SVGAGI (reference sequence). J was trimmed by 4 bases and V by 5 bases; bases with no gene match: 11. There are 16 residues in the CDR3. The data belong to a study of blood T cell repertoires in COVID-19. Study summary: Sites across the United States, Italy and Spain contributed samples from acute and convalescent COVID-19. T cells, B-cell-depleted T cells, or PBMCs supplied cDNA or gDNA.

The rearrangement links TRBV6-6 to TRBJ1-3; 7 nucleotides line up with TRBD1. Sequencing was performed on peripheral blood. This clonotype originated in a woman aged 80 or older in a cohort sampled during active or convalescent COVID-19. CDR3 DNA sequence: TGTGCCAGCAGTCACCTATACACAGGGGAGGGAAACACCATATATTTT. The encoded protein is CASSHLYTGEGNTIYF.